This T cell receptor beta chain derives from a study of blood T cells in healthy people across ages. Study-wide results and caveats: Researchers judged that diversity estimates from one million T cells fell short of true values. Lack of knowledge of donor CMV status possibly confounded expanded clonotype changes.

Regarding this clonotype: The antigen is undetermined.

Together with a sample-barcoded 5' primer, a J-beta primer mix was included in a second PCR lasting about 7 to 12 cycles. A template-switch adaptor with 12 random nucleotides tagged each cDNA molecule. MiXCR, applied by TCRdb to the 5' RACE reads, yields one record per CDR3 protein. This sample has 1.5 million to 2 million distinct CDR3 sequences, with about 39% found just once. Collection of roughly 9.6 milliliters of peripheral blood was performed for each donor. Material: blood. This TCR derives from a human donor in good health.

Written as DNA, the CDR3 is TGTGCCAGCAGCTTAGGAATGGCCACTGAAGCTTTCTTT. Translation: CASSLGMATEAFF. The V and J genes are TRBV7-2 and TRBJ1-1; D is unresolved. The CDR3 sequence is 13 residues long. The germline V gene has CDR1 SGHTA and CDR2 FQGNSA. The ends were cut back, 1 base at V and 4 bases at J, with 7 bases in the middle.